This T cell receptor beta chain derives from a study of blood T cell repertoires in COVID-19. The CDR3 runs 15 residues. With 1 base clipped from V and 1 base from J, the junction kept 3 bases outside the gene matches. Germline values: CDR1 MGHRA, CDR2 YSYEKL. Generated by immunoSEQ multiplex PCR, the TCRdb table keeps only in-frame clones and is missing some. This table holds roughly 220,000 clones, around nine tenths found once. This receptor was taken from a man between 60 and 75 years old with acute or convalescent COVID-19. J is TRBJ2-5 and V is TRBV4-1; the match to TRBD1 covers 7 bases. Sequencing was performed on peripheral blood. DNA for the CDR3: TGCGCCAGCAGCCAAGGGGACAGCTCCCAAGAGACCCAGTACTTC. Its translation is CASSQGDSSQETQYF.